Listed below are T cell receptor beta chains from one sample, sequenced in a study of T cell responses to AZD1222 COVID-19 vaccine. Profiled with immunoSEQ multiplex PCR; TCRdb holds only in-frame clones, not every one. The sample has about 140,000 clones; about 89% are singletons. The sequenced sample was peripheral blood, obtained on day 0 of AZD1222 vaccination. These TCRs come from an adult in good health. CDR3s include the opening cysteine and the closing phenylalanine or tryptophan. The order of the fields is J gene, D gene, V gene, clone size, CDR3 protein, CDR3 DNA. A D gene is named only where the DNA matches it firmly. Expanded clones get a size class; other rows say once, few or many, or leave the size out.

>TRBJ1-2|-|TRBV4-1|-
CASSPVGSRGYTF
TGCGCCAGCAGCCCAGTGGGGTCTCGGGGCTACACCTTC
>TRBJ1-1|-|TRBV6-5|-
CASSLFGGVEAFF
TGTGCCAGCAGCCTATTTGGAGGCGTTGAAGCTTTCTTT
>TRBJ1-3|-|TRBV28|-
CASSLWVSGNTIYF
TGTGCCAGCAGTTTATGGGTCTCTGGAAACACCATATATTTT
>TRBJ2-7|TRBD2|TRBV19|-
CASSLLAGGSYEQYF
TGTGCCAGTAGTCTACTAGCGGGAGGGTCCTACGAGCAGTACTTC
>TRBJ1-2|-|TRBV18|-
CASSPAGWDGYTF
TGTGCCAGCTCACCGGCCGGGTGGGATGGCTACACCTTC
>TRBJ2-1|-|TRBV28|-
CASSRGLSGQRSYNEQFF
TGTGCCAGCAGTAGGGGACTCAGCGGCCAGAGGTCCTACAATGAGCAGTTCTTC
>TRBJ2-5|-|TRBV12-3/TRBV12-4|-
CASSQTDETQYF
TGTGCCAGCAGCCAAACGGATGAGACCCAGTACTTC
>TRBJ1-2|-|TRBV7-7|-
CASSLEGVGQSYYGYTF
TGTGCTAGCAGCTTAGAAGGAGTCGGGCAGTCATACTATGGCTACACCTTC
>TRBJ1-4|TRBD1|TRBV7-9|-
CASQPASGTVNEKLFF
TGTGCCAGCCAGCCCGCTTCTGGGACAGTTAATGAAAAACTGTTTTTT
>TRBJ2-5|TRBD2|TRBV19|-
CASTSGGAGETQYF
TGTGCCAGTACGAGCGGGGGGGCAGGGGAGACCCAGTACTTC
>TRBJ2-5|TRBD1|TRBV9|-
CASSARQGTGETQYF
TGTGCCAGCAGCGCTAGACAGGGCACGGGGGAGACCCAGTACTTC
>TRBJ1-3|TRBD1|TRBV6-5|-
CASSRTGAGNTIYF
TGTGCCAGCAGTCGCACAGGGGCCGGAAACACCATATATTTT
>TRBJ1-1|-|TRBV30|once
CAWSVAGTLAFF
TGTGCCTGGAGTGTGGCAGGGACTTTGGCTTTCTTT